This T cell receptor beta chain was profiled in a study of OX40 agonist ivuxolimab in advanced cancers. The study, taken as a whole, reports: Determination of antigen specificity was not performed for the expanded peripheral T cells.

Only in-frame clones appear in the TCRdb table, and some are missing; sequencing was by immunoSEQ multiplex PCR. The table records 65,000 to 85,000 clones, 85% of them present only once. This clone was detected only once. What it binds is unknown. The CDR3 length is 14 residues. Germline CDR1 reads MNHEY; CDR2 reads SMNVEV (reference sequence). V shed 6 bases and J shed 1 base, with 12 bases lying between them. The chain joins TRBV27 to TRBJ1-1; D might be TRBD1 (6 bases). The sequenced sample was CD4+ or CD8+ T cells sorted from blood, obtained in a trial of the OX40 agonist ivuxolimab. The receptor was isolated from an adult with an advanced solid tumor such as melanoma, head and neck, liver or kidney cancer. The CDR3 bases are TGTGCCAGCAGAGTCCAGGGGCCGAACACTGAAGCTTTCTTT. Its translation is CASRVQGPNTEAFF.